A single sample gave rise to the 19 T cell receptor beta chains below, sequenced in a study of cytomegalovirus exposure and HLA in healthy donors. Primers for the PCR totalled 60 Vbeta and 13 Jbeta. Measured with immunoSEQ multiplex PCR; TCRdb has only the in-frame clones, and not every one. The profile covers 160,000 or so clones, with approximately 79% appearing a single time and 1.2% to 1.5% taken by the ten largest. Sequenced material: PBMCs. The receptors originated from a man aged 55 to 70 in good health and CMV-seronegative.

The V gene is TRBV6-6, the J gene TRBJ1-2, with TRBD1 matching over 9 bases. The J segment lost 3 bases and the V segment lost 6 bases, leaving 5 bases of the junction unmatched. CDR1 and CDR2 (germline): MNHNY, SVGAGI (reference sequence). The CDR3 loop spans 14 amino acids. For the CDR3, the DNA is TGTGCCAGCAGGCCCACAGGGGGCGACTATGGCTACACCTTC. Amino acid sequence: CASRPTGGDYGYTF.

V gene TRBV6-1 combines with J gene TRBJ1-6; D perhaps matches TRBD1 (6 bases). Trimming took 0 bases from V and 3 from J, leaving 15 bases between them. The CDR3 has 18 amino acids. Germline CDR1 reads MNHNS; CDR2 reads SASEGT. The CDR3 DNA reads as TGTGCCAGCAGTGAAGCGGAGAGGGGGAGAAGCTATAATTCACCCCTCCACTTT. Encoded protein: CASSEAERGRSYNSPLHF.

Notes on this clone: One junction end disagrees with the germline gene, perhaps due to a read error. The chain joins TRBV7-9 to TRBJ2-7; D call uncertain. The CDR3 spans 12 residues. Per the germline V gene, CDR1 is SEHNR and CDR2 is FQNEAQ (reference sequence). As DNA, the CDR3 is TGTTCCAGCAGCTCTTACAGCTACGAGCAGTACTTC. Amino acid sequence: CSSSSYSYEQYF.

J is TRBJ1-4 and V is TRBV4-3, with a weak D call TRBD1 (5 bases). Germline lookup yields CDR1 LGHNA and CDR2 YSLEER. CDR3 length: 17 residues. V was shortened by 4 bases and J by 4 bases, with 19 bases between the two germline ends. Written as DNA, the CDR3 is TGCGCCAGCAGCCGACGTTTGCGGGGCTCCCTTAATGAAAAACTGTTTTTT. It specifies CASSRRLRGSLNEKLFF.

The CDR3 DNA reads TGTGCCAGCAGCGCCGGGGTCGTACTAACAGATACGCAGTATTTT. Its protein product is CASSAGVVLTDTQYF. The V call is TRBV11-2, the J call TRBJ2-3, with a weak D call TRBD2 (5 bases). Germline V gene data show CDR1 as SGHAT and CDR2 as FQNNGV. The V end lost 5 bases, the J end lost 3 bases, and 15 bases lay between the germline ends. This CDR3 region has 15 residues.

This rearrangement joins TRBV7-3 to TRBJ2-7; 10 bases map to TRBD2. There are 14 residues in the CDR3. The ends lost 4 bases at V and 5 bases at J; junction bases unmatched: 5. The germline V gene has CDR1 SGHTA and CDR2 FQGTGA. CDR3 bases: TGTGCCAGCAGCTCACCGGGACTAGCGAACGAGCAGTACTTC. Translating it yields CASSSPGLANEQYF. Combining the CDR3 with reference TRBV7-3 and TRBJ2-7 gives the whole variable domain GAGVSQTPSNKVTEKGKYVELRCDPISGHTALYWYRQSLGQGPEFLIYFQGTGAADDSGLPNDRFFAVRPEGSVSTLKIQRTERGDSAVYLCASSSPGLANEQYFGPGTRLTVT.

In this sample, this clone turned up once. The CDR3 coding sequence is TGTGCCAGCAGTTTTGGGCTAGCGGGCTTCGGGGAGCTGTTTTTT. Translation: CASSFGLAGFGELFF. This chain links TRBV27 with TRBJ2-2; 8 bases fit TRBD2. CDR1 and CDR2 (germline): MNHEY, SMNVEV (reference sequence). V was clipped by 3 bases and J by 7 bases; unmatched bases: 7. This CDR3 has 15 amino acids.

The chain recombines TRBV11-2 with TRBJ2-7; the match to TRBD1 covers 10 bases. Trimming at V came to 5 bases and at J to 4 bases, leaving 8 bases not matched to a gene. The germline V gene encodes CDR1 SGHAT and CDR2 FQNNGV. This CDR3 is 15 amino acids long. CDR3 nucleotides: TGTGCCAGCAGCCCGAGAGCGGGACAGGGGTACGAGCAGTACTTC. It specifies CASSPRAGQGYEQYF.

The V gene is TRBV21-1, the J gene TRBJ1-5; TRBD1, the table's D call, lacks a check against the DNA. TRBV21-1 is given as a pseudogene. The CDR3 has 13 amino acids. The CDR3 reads CASSIRGNQPQHF. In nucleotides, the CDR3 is TGTGCCAGCAGCATTAGGGGGAATCAGCCCCAGCATTTT.

The CDR3 DNA follows: TGTGCCAGCAGGACAGCGAGCAATCAGCCCCAGCATTTT. Its translation is CASRTASNQPQHF. This chain links TRBV28 with TRBJ1-5; possibly TRBD1 for D (5 bases). V lost 6 bases and J lost 1, with 7 bases in between. The CDR3 extends over 13 amino acids. Germline values: CDR1 MDHEN, CDR2 SYDVKM. The full variable domain, rest sourced from reference TRBV28 and TRBJ1-5, is DVKVTQSSRYLVKRTGEKVFLECVQDMDHENMFWYRQDPGLGLRLIYFSYDVKMKEKGDIPEGYSVSREKKERFSLILESASTNQTSMYLCASRTASNQPQHFGDGTRLSIL.

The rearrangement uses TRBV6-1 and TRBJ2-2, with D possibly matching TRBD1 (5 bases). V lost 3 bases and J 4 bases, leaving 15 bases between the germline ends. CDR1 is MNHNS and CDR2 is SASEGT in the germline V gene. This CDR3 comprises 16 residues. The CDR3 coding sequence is TGTGCCAGCAGTGATTGGGCAGGGCGGAGCACCGGGGAGCTGTTTTTT. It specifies CASSDWAGRSTGELFF.

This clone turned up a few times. The CDR3 is CASSLEGGYGYTF. The CDR3 coding sequence is TGTGCCAGCAGCTTGGAGGGAGGCTATGGCTACACCTTC. The chain is built from TRBV5-6 and TRBJ1-2; no clear D. The CDR3 consists of 13 residues. The germline V gene encodes CDR1 SGHDT and CDR2 YYEEEE. V was clipped by 0 bases and J by 4 bases, with 7 bases between them.

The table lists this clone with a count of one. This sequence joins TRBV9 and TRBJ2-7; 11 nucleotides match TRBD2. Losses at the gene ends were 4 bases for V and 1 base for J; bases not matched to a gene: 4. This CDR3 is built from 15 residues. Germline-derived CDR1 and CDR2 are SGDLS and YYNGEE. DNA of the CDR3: TGTGCCAGCAGCCCCCGACTAGCGGGGTCCTACGAGCAGTACTTC. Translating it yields CASSPRLAGSYEQYF.

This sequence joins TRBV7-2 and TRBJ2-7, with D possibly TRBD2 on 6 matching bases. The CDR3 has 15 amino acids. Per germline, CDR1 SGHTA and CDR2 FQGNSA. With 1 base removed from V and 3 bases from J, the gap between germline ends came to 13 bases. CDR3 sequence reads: CASSLEGTGLYEQYF. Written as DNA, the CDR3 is TGTGCCAGCAGCTTAGAGGGGACGGGACTCTACGAGCAGTACTTC.

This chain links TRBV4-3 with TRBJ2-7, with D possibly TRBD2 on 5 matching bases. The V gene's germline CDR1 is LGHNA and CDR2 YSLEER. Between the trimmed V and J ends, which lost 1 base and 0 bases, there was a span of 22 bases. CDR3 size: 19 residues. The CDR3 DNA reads TGCGCCAGCAGCCAAGCTCGTCTAGCCTTCACCACGGACTCCTACGAGCAGTACTTC. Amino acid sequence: CASSQARLAFTTDSYEQYF.

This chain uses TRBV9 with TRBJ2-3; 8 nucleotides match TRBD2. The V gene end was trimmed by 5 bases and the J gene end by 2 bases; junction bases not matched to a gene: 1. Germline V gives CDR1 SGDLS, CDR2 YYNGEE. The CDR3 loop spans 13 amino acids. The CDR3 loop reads CASRAGATDTQYF. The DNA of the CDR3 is TGTGCCAGCAGAGCGGGGGCCACAGATACGCAGTATTTT.

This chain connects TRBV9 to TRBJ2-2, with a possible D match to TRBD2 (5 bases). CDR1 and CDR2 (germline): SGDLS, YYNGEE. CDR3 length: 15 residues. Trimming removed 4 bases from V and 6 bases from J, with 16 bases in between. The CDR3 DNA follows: TGTGCCAGCAGCCTTGACCCCGGGGTGGCCGGGGAGCTGTTTTTT. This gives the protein CASSLDPGVAGELFF.

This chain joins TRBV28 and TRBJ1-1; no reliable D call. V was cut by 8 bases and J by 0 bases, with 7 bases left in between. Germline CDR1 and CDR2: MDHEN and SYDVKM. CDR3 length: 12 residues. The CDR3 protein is CASERMNTEAFF. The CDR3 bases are TGTGCCAGCGAGCGGATGAACACTGAAGCTTTCTTT.

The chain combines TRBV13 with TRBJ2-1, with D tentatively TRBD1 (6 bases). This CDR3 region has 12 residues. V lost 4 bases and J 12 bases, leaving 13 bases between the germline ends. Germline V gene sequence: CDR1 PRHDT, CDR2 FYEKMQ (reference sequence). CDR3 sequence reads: CASSSQGRAQFF. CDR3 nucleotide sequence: TGTGCCAGCAGCTCCCAGGGGCGCGCGCAGTTCTTC.